This T cell receptor beta chain was recovered during a study of cytomegalovirus exposure and HLA in healthy donors. PCR employed 60 Vbeta and 13 Jbeta primers. Original processing notes: Unique TCR beta chains numbered around 80 million in a later analysis, with roughly 9.9 million shared. Sequencing used immunoSEQ multiplex PCR; TCRdb keeps in-frame clones, though not all of them. V and J calls and clone size are those listed in that table; D and trimming were worked out from the DNA. The repertoire holds roughly 130,000 clones, 75% to 85% seen once, with just over 2.5% in the top ten. The CDR3 runs 16 residues. With 2 bases removed from V and 9 bases from J, the gap between germline ends came to 20 bases. Germline assignment: CDR1 MNHEY and CDR2 SVGAGI.

Sequencing input: PBMCs. The chain uses TRBV6-5 and TRBJ2-1; a weak D match, TRBD2 (5 bases). This clonotype was sampled from a man in his thirties or forties in good health and CMV-seronegative. CDR3 sequence reads: CASSYAPRDSSCEQFF. The DNA for the CDR3 is TGTGCCAGCAGTTACGCCCCCCGGGATTCGTCCTGTGAGCAGTTCTTC.